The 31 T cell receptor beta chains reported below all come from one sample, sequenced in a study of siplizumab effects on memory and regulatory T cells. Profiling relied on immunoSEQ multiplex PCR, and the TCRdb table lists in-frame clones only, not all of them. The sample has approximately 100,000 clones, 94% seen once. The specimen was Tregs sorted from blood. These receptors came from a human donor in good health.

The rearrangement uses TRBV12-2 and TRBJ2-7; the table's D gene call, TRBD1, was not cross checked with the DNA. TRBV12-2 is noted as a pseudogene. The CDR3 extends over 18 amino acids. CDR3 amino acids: CASRLRLKGRQPELEQYF. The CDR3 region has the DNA TGTGCAAGTCGCTTAAGGCTAAAAGGAAGACAGCCCGAGCTCGAGCAGTACTTC.

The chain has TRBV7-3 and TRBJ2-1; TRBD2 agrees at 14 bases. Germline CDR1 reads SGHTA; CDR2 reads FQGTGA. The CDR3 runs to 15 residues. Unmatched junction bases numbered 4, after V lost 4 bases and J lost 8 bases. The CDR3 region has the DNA TGTGCCAGCAGCTCGGGACTAGCGGGAGTCCATGAGCAGTTCTTC. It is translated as CASSSGLAGVHEQFF.

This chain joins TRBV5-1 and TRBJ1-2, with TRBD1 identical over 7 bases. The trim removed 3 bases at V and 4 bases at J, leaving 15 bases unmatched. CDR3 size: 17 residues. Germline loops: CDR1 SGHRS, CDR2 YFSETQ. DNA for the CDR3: TGCGCCAGCAGCTCCCCCGGGACAGCTCCTGGGGGCTATGGCTACACCTTC. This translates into CASSSPGTAPGGYGYTF.

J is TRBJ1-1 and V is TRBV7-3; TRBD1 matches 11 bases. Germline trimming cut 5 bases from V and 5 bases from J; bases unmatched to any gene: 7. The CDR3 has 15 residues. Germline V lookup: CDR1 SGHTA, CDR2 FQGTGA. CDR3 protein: CASSLRTGGRTEAFF. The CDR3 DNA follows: TGTGCCAGCAGCCTCAGGACAGGGGGCCGGACTGAAGCTTTCTTT.

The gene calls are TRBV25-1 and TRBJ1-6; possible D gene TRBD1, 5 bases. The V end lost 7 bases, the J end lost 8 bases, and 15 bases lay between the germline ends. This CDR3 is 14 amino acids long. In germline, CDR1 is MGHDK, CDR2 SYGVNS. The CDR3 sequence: CASIGPSGHSPLHF. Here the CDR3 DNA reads TGTGCCAGCATTGGACCGTCAGGGCATTCACCCCTCCACTTT.

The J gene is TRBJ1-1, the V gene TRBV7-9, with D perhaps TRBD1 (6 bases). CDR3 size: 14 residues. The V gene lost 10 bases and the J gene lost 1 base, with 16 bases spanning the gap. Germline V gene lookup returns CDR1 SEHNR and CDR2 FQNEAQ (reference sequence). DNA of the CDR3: TGTGCCACGAAATGGGGACACCAGAACACTGAAGCTTTCTTT. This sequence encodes CATKWGHQNTEAFF. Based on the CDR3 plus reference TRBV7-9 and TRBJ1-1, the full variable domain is DTGVSQNPRHKITKRGQNVTFRCDPISEHNRLYWYRQTLGQGPEFLTYFQNEAQLEKSRLLSDRFSAERPKGSFSTLEIQRTEQGDSAMYLCATKWGHQNTEAFFGQGTRLTVV.

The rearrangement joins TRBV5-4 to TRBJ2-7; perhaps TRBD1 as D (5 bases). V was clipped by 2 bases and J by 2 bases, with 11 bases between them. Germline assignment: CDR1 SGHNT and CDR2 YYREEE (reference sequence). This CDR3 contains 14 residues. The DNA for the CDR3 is TGTGCCAGCAGCTTTCGACAGCCCCCCTACGAGCAGTACTTC. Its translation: CASSFRQPPYEQYF.

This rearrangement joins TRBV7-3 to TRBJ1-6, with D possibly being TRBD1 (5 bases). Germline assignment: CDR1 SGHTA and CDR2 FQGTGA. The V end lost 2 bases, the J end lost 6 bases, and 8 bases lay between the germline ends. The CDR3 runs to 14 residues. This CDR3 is CASSLSGPNSPLHF. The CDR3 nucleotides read TGTGCCAGCAGCTTATCGGGGCCTAATTCACCCCTCCACTTT.

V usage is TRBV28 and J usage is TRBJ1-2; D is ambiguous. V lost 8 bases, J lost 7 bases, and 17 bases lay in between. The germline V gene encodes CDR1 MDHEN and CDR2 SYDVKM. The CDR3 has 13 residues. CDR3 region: CASGPLTGLGYTF. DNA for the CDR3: TGTGCCAGCGGACCGCTGACCGGGCTTGGCTACACCTTC.

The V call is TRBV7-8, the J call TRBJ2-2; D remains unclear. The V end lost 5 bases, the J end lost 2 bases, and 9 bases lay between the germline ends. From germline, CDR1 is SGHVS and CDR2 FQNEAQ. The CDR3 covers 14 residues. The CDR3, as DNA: TGTGCCAGCAGCCAACCTAAAAACACCGGGGAGCTGTTTTTT. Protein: CASSQPKNTGELFF. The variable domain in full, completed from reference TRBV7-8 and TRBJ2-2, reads GAGVSQSPRYKVAKRGQDVALRCDPISGHVSLFWYQQALGQGPEFLTYFQNEAQLDKSGLPSDRFFAERPEGSVSTLKIQRTQQEDSAVYLCASSQPKNTGELFFGEGSRLTVL.

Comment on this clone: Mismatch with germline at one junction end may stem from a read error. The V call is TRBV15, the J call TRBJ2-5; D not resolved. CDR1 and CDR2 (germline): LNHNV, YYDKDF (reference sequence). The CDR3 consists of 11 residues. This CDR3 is CATSREETEYF. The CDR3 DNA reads TGTGCCACCAGCAGAGAGGAGACCGAGTACTTC.

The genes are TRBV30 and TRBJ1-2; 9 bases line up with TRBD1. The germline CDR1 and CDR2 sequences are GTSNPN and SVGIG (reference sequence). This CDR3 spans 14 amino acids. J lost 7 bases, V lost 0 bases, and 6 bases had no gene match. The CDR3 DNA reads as TGTGCCTGGAGTGTACTGGACAGGGGTTCTGGCTACACCTTC. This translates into CAWSVLDRGSGYTF.

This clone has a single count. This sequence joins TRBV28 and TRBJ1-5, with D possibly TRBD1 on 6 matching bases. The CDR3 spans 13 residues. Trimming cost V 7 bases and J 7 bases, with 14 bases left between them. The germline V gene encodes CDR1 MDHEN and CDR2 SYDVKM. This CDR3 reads CASMGGVSQPQHF. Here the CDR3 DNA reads TGTGCCAGCATGGGGGGCGTAAGCCAGCCCCAGCATTTT. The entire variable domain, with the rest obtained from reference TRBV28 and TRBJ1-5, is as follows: DVKVTQSSRYLVKRTGEKVFLECVQDMDHENMFWYRQDPGLGLRLIYFSYDVKMKEKGDIPEGYSVSREKKERFSLILESASTNQTSMYLCASMGGVSQPQHFGDGTRLSIL.

The CDR3 sequence is CASSFQGNTEAFF. The CDR3 DNA reads as TGCGCCAGCAGCTTTCAGGGGAACACTGAAGCTTTCTTT. V gene TRBV5-1 combines with J gene TRBJ1-1; D is perhaps TRBD1 (5 bases). V lost 2 bases and J lost 1, with 6 bases in between. The CDR3 runs 13 residues. In germline, CDR1 is SGHRS, CDR2 YFSETQ.

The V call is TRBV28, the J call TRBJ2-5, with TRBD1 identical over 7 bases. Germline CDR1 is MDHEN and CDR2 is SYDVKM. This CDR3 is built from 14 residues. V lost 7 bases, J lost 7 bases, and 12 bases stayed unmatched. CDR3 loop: CASTSSPTGVTQYF. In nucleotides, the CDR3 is TGTGCCAGCACCTCGTCCCCAACAGGGGTGACCCAGTACTTC. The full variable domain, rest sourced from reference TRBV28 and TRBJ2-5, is DVKVTQSSRYLVKRTGEKVFLECVQDMDHENMFWYRQDPGLGLRLIYFSYDVKMKEKGDIPEGYSVSREKKERFSLILESASTNQTSMYLCASTSSPTGVTQYFGPGTRLLVL.

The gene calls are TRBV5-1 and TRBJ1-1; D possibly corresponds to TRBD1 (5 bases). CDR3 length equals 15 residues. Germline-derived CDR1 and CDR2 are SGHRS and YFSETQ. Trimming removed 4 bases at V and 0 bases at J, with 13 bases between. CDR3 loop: CASSPRDLMNTEAFF. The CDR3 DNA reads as TGCGCCAGCAGCCCAAGGGACTTAATGAACACTGAAGCTTTCTTT.

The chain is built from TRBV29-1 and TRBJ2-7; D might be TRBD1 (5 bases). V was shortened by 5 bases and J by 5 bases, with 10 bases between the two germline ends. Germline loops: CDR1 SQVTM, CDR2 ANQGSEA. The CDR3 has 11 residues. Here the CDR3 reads CSVSVGDEQYF. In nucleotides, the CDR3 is TGCAGCGTTTCTGTAGGGGACGAGCAGTACTTC.

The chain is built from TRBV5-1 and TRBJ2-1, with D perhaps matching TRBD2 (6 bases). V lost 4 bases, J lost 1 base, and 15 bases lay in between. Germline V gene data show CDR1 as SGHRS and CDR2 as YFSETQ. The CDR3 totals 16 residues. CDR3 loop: CASSRLGTWSYNEQFF. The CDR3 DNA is TGCGCCAGCAGCCGACTAGGGACGTGGTCCTACAATGAGCAGTTCTTC.

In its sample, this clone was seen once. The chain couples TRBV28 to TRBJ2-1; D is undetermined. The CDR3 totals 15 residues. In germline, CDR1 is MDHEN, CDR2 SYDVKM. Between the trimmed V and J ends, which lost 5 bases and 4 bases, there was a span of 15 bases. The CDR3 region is CASSLIFGEYNEQFF. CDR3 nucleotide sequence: TGTGCCAGCAGTCTCATTTTCGGCGAGTACAATGAGCAGTTCTTC.

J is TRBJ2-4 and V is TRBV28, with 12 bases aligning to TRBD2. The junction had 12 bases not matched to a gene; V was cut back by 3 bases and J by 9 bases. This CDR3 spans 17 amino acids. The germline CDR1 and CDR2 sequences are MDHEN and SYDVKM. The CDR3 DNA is TGTGCCAGCAGTTTGCCTGCTAGCGGGAGGGCCCTAGGCATTCAGTACTTC. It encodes CASSLPASGRALGIQYF.

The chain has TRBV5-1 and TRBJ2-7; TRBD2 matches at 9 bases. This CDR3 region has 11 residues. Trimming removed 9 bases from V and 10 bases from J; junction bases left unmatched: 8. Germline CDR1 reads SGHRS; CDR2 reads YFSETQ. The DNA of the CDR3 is TGCGCCACTCTAGCGGGAAGGAGTCAGTACTTC. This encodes CATLAGRSQYF.

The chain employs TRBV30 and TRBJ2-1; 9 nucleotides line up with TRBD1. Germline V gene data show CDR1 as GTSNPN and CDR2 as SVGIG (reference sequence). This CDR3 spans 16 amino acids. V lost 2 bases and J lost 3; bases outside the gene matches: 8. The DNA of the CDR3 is TGTGCCTGGAGTCCGGGGACAGGGATAATCTACAATGAGCAGTTCTTC. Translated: CAWSPGTGIIYNEQFF.

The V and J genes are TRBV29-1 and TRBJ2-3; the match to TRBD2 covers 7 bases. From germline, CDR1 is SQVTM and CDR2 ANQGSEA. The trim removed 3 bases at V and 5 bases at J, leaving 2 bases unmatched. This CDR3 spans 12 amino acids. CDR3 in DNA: TGCAGCGTTGAGGTAGCGGGAGATACGCAGTATTTT. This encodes CSVEVAGDTQYF.

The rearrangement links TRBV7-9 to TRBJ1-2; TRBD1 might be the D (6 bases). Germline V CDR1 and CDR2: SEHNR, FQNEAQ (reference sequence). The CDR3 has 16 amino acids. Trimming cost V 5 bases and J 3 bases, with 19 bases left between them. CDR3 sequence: CASSRTGHRRDYGYTF. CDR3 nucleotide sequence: TGTGCCAGCAGCCGGACGGGACACCGGCGGGACTATGGCTACACCTTC.

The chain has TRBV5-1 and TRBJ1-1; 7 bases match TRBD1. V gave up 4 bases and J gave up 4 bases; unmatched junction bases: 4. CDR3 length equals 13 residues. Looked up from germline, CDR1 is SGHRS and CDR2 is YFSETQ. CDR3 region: CASSDDRATEAFF. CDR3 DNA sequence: TGCGCCAGCAGCGACGACAGGGCCACTGAAGCTTTCTTT. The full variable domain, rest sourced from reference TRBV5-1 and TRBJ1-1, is KAGVTQTPRYLIKTRGQQVTLSCSPISGHRSVSWYQQTPGQGLQFLFEYFSETQRNKGNFPGRFSGRQFSNSRSEMNVSTLELGDSALYLCASSDDRATEAFFGQGTRLTVV.

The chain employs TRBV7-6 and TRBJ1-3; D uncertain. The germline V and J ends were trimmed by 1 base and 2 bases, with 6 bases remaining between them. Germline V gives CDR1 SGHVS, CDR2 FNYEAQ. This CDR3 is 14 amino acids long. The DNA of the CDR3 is TGTGCCAGCAGCTTAGGGCGGACTGGAAACACCATATATTTT. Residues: CASSLGRTGNTIYF. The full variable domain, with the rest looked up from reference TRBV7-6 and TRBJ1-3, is GAGVSQSPRYKVTKRGQDVALRCDPISGHVSLYWYRQALGQGPEFLTYFNYEAQQDKSGLPNDRFSAERPEGSISTLTIQRTEQRDSAMYRCASSLGRTGNTIYFGEGSWLTVV.

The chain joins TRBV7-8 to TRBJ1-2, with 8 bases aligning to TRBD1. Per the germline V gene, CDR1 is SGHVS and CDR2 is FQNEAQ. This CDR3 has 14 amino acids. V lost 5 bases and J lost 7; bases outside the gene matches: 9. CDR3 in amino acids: CASSLLSGGFGYTF. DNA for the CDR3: TGTGCCAGCAGCCTGCTCTCAGGGGGCTTTGGCTACACCTTC.

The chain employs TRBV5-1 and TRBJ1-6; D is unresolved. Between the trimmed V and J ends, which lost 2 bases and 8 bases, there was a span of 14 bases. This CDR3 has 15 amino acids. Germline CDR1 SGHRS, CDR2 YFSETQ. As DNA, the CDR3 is TGCGCCAGCAGCTTTCGGGGAGAAAGAGATTCACCCCTCCACTTT. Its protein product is CASSFRGERDSPLHF. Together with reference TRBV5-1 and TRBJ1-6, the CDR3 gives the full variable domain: KAGVTQTPRYLIKTRGQQVTLSCSPISGHRSVSWYQQTPGQGLQFLFEYFSETQRNKGNFPGRFSGRQFSNSRSEMNVSTLELGDSALYLCASSFRGERDSPLHFGNGTRLTVT.

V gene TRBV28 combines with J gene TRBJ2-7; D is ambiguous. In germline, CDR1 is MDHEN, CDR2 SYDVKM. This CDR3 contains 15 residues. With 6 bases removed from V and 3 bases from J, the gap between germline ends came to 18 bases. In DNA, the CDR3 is TGTGCCAGCAGATTCCACGCAGATTTAAACTACGAGCAGTACTTC. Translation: CASRFHADLNYEQYF.

The CDR3, as DNA: TGCGCCAGCAGCTTGGTCAGAGCCTTCACCGGGGAGCTGTTTTTT. The encoded protein is CASSLVRAFTGELFF. The chain joins TRBV5-1 to TRBJ2-2; D uncertain. The CDR3 has 15 amino acids. V was shortened by 0 bases and J by 4 bases, with 10 bases between the two germline ends. Germline CDR1 reads SGHRS; CDR2 reads YFSETQ.

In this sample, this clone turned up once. Here the CDR3 reads CASPLAGGSTDTQYF. Here the CDR3 DNA reads TGTGCCAGCCCTCTAGCGGGAGGGAGCACAGATACGCAGTATTTT. The chain carries TRBV2 and TRBJ2-3; 12 nucleotides agree with TRBD2. CDR3 length: 15 amino acids. With V trimmed by 8 bases and J by 0 bases, 3 bases remained unmatched. Germline loops: CDR1 SNHLY, CDR2 FYNNEI. Full variable domain (missing parts from reference TRBV2 and TRBJ2-3): EPEVTQTPSHQVTQMGQEVILRCVPISNHLYFYWYRQILGQKVEFLVSFYNNEISEKSEIFDDQFSVERPDGSNFTLKIRSTKLEDSAMYFCASPLAGGSTDTQYFGPGTRLTVL.